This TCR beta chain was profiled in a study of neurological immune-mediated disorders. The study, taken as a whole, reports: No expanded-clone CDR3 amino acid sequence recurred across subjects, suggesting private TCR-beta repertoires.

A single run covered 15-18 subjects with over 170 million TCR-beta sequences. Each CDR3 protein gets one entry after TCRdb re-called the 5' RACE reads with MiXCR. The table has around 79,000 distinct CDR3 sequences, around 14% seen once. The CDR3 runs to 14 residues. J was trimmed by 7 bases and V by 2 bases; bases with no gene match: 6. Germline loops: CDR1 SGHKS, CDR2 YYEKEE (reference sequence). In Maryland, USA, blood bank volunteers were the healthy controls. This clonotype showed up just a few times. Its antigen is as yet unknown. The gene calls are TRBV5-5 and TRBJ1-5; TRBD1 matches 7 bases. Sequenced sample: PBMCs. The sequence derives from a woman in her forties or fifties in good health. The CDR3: CASSLSYRGQPQHF. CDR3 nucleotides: TGTGCCAGCAGCTTATCCTACAGGGGCCAGCCCCAGCATTTT.